A selection of T cell receptor beta chains follows, all from one sample in a study of shared clonotypes between healthy human individuals. Clones were sequenced by immunoSEQ multiplex PCR, and TCRdb holds only the in-frame ones, with some missing. The sample carries roughly 1,500,000 clones, about 98.5% recorded once. The sample taken for sequencing was naive CD4+ T cells sorted from blood. These receptors originate from a man between 25 and 39 years old in good health. Both conserved end residues are part of each CDR3. The D gene is left open where the match is weak. The size entry is marked missing in some rows and otherwise reads once, few, many or a size class.

j_call: TRBJ1-2
cdr3_length: 13
d_call: TRBD1
v_call: TRBV6-1
clone_size: NA
cdr3_aa: CASSPDREGGYTF

j_call: TRBJ2-2
cdr3_length: 14
d_call: NA
v_call: TRBV18
clone_size: NA
cdr3_aa: CASSPPQGTGELFF

j_call: TRBJ1-2
cdr3_length: 15
d_call: TRBD1
v_call: TRBV5-6
clone_size: NA
cdr3_aa: CASSTTGAQNYGYTF

j_call: TRBJ2-1
cdr3_length: 15
d_call: TRBD2
v_call: TRBV18
clone_size: once
cdr3_aa: CASSAAGGPLNEQFF

j_call: TRBJ2-1
cdr3_length: 17
d_call: NA
v_call: TRBV5-1
clone_size: NA
cdr3_aa: CASSGGLRAVQYNEQFF

j_call: TRBJ2-5
cdr3_length: 17
d_call: TRBD2
v_call: TRBV28
clone_size: NA
cdr3_aa: CASSWFGAGGPKETQYF

j_call: TRBJ2-7
cdr3_length: 16
d_call: NA
v_call: TRBV5-5
clone_size: once
cdr3_aa: CASSLATSLRGYEQYF

j_call: TRBJ2-3
cdr3_length: 15
d_call: NA
v_call: TRBV9
clone_size: NA
cdr3_aa: CASSVGMGRRDTQYF

j_call: TRBJ2-7
cdr3_length: 15
d_call: NA
v_call: TRBV5-5
clone_size: NA
cdr3_aa: CASSPTPNWVYEQYF

j_call: TRBJ1-5
cdr3_length: 13
d_call: TRBD1
v_call: TRBV28
clone_size: NA
cdr3_aa: CASRTGFVQPQHF

j_call: TRBJ1-4
cdr3_length: 13
d_call: NA
v_call: TRBV5-5
clone_size: NA
cdr3_aa: CATRARSGEKLFF

j_call: TRBJ2-2
cdr3_length: 18
d_call: NA
v_call: TRBV11-2
clone_size: NA
cdr3_aa: CASSSIAVAPPSTGELFF

j_call: TRBJ1-3
cdr3_length: 14
d_call: NA
v_call: TRBV25-1
clone_size: NA
cdr3_aa: CASSNSLSGNTIYF

j_call: TRBJ2-7
cdr3_length: 13
d_call: NA
v_call: TRBV6-5
clone_size: NA
cdr3_aa: CASRQGGSYEQYF

j_call: TRBJ2-1
cdr3_length: 15
d_call: NA
v_call: TRBV7-8
clone_size: NA
cdr3_aa: CASSPRQSSYNEQFF

j_call: TRBJ2-1
cdr3_length: 21
d_call: NA
v_call: TRBV9
clone_size: NA
cdr3_aa: CASSRPVAVSAVHSSYNEQFF

j_call: TRBJ2-5
cdr3_length: 14
d_call: TRBD2
v_call: TRBV27
clone_size: NA
cdr3_aa: CASSLLAGDETQYF

j_call: TRBJ1-1
cdr3_length: 13
d_call: NA
v_call: TRBV27
clone_size: NA
cdr3_aa: CASSILKNTEAFF

j_call: TRBJ1-3
cdr3_length: 14
d_call: NA
v_call: TRBV4-1
clone_size: NA
cdr3_aa: CASSPGGAGNTIYF

j_call: TRBJ1-1
cdr3_length: 14
d_call: NA
v_call: TRBV6-1
clone_size: NA
cdr3_aa: CASSEQGQSTEAFF

j_call: TRBJ2-7
cdr3_length: 15
d_call: NA
v_call: TRBV28
clone_size: NA
cdr3_aa: CASSFGGDGSYEQYF

j_call: TRBJ1-4
cdr3_length: 15
d_call: NA
v_call: TRBV6-5
clone_size: NA
cdr3_aa: CASSYSSGTNEKLFF

j_call: TRBJ2-7
cdr3_length: 16
d_call: NA
v_call: TRBV6-6
clone_size: NA
cdr3_aa: CASSYERGAGEYEQYF

j_call: TRBJ2-2
cdr3_length: 16
d_call: TRBD1
v_call: TRBV11-3
clone_size: NA
cdr3_aa: CASSLTGTANTGELFF

j_call: TRBJ1-1
cdr3_length: 15
d_call: TRBD1
v_call: TRBV28
clone_size: few
cdr3_aa: CASSSPGQGNTEAFF

j_call: TRBJ2-1
cdr3_length: 14
d_call: TRBD2
v_call: TRBV5-4
clone_size: NA
cdr3_aa: CASSLEMAGGEQFF

j_call: TRBJ1-2
cdr3_length: 12
d_call: TRBD1
v_call: TRBV19
clone_size: NA
cdr3_aa: CAVGQGHWGYTF

j_call: TRBJ2-6
cdr3_length: 13
d_call: NA
v_call: TRBV6-1
clone_size: once
cdr3_aa: CASGTSGANVLTF

j_call: TRBJ2-2
cdr3_length: 15
d_call: TRBD2
v_call: TRBV9
clone_size: NA
cdr3_aa: CASSTSGRSTGELFF

j_call: TRBJ1-1
cdr3_length: 15
d_call: TRBD1
v_call: TRBV5-1
clone_size: NA
cdr3_aa: CASSPGTGGNTEAFF

j_call: TRBJ2-7
cdr3_length: 15
d_call: NA
v_call: TRBV11-2
clone_size: NA
cdr3_aa: CASSSLKGLNHEQYF

j_call: TRBJ2-7
cdr3_length: 16
d_call: TRBD2
v_call: TRBV4-1
clone_size: once
cdr3_aa: CASSRHQASGTYEQYF

j_call: TRBJ1-2
cdr3_length: 11
d_call: NA
v_call: TRBV30
clone_size: once
cdr3_aa: CAWSVLNGYTF

j_call: TRBJ1-5
cdr3_length: 14
d_call: NA
v_call: TRBV28
clone_size: NA
cdr3_aa: CASTIFAGNQPQHF

j_call: TRBJ1-4
cdr3_length: 13
d_call: TRBD1
v_call: TRBV30
clone_size: once
cdr3_aa: CAWRFDRDEKLFF

j_call: TRBJ2-7
cdr3_length: 14
d_call: TRBD2
v_call: TRBV5-6
clone_size: once
cdr3_aa: CASSRTSGTYEQYF

j_call: TRBJ2-7
cdr3_length: 12
d_call: NA
v_call: TRBV28
clone_size: NA
cdr3_aa: CASSYYPGEQYF

j_call: TRBJ2-5
cdr3_length: 13
d_call: TRBD1
v_call: TRBV5-5
clone_size: NA
cdr3_aa: CASGTGAQETQYF

j_call: TRBJ2-3
cdr3_length: 11
d_call: NA
v_call: TRBV7-2
clone_size: NA
cdr3_aa: CASTIKDTQYF

j_call: TRBJ2-7
cdr3_length: 15
d_call: TRBD1
v_call: TRBV5-4
clone_size: NA
cdr3_aa: CASSARDRGGYEQYF

j_call: TRBJ2-2
cdr3_length: 11
d_call: NA
v_call: TRBV29-1
clone_size: NA
cdr3_aa: CSVGGTGELFF

j_call: TRBJ2-7
cdr3_length: 13
d_call: NA
v_call: TRBV7-2
clone_size: NA
cdr3_aa: CASSFQTNYEQYF

j_call: TRBJ2-5
cdr3_length: 14
d_call: NA
v_call: TRBV11-2
clone_size: once
cdr3_aa: CASSPGLARETQYF

j_call: TRBJ2-7
cdr3_length: 15
d_call: TRBD2
v_call: TRBV4-1
clone_size: NA
cdr3_aa: CASSQTLAGAYEQYF

j_call: TRBJ1-5
cdr3_length: 14
d_call: NA
v_call: TRBV2
clone_size: NA
cdr3_aa: CASMVDRQGQPQHF

j_call: TRBJ2-4
cdr3_length: 16
d_call: TRBD1
v_call: TRBV13
clone_size: NA
cdr3_aa: CASSLITDRGMDIQYF

j_call: TRBJ2-5
cdr3_length: 15
d_call: NA
v_call: TRBV5-1
clone_size: NA
cdr3_aa: CASSPGDGNWGAQYF

j_call: TRBJ2-7
cdr3_length: 15
d_call: TRBD2
v_call: TRBV7-8
clone_size: once
cdr3_aa: CASSILIAGDYEQYF

j_call: TRBJ2-3
cdr3_length: 17
d_call: NA
v_call: TRBV19
clone_size: NA
cdr3_aa: CASSPLEGQGSTDTQYF

j_call: TRBJ1-5
cdr3_length: 14
d_call: NA
v_call: TRBV9
clone_size: NA
cdr3_aa: CASSVGGASQPQHF

j_call: TRBJ1-1
cdr3_length: 13
d_call: NA
v_call: TRBV7-9
clone_size: NA
cdr3_aa: CASSITGTTEAFF

j_call: TRBJ2-7
cdr3_length: 16
d_call: TRBD1
v_call: TRBV28
clone_size: NA
cdr3_aa: CASSLQPGTGGLGQYF

j_call: TRBJ2-7
cdr3_length: 15
d_call: TRBD1
v_call: TRBV5-5
clone_size: NA
cdr3_aa: CASSLGQGSSYEQYF

j_call: TRBJ2-1
cdr3_length: 15
d_call: NA
v_call: TRBV27
clone_size: NA
cdr3_aa: CASNPRGARYNEQFF